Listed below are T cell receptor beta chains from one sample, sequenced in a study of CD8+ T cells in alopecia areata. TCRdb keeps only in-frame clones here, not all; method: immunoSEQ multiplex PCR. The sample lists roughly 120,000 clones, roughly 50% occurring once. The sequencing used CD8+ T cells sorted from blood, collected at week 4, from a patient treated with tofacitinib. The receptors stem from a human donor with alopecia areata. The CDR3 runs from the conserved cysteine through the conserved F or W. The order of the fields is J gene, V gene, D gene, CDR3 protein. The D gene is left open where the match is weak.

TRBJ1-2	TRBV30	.	CAWASGTAVSTF
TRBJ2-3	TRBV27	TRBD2	CASSLLPIAGGRSDTQYF
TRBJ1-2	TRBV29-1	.	CSVQANYGYTF
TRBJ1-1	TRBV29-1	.	CSVTQRTQAEAFF
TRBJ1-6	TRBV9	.	CASSVGDFNSPLHF
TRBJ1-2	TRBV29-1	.	CSVRTTNHWGYTF
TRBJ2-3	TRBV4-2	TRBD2	CASSLSGGPPDTQYF
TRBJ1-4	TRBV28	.	CASGPTSTNEKLFF
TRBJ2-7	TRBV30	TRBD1	CAWSVGQGIEQYF
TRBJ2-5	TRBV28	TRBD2	CASSRVTSGEQETQYF
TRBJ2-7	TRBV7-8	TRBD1	CASSLGGTGEWNEQYF
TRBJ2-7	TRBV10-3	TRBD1	CAISETWTGGPYEQYF
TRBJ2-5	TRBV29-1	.	CSVEDWDHQETQYF
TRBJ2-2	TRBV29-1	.	CSADQDTGELFF
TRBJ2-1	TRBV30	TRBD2	CAWSVVAGGRDEQFF
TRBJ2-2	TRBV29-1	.	CSVVTNTGELFF